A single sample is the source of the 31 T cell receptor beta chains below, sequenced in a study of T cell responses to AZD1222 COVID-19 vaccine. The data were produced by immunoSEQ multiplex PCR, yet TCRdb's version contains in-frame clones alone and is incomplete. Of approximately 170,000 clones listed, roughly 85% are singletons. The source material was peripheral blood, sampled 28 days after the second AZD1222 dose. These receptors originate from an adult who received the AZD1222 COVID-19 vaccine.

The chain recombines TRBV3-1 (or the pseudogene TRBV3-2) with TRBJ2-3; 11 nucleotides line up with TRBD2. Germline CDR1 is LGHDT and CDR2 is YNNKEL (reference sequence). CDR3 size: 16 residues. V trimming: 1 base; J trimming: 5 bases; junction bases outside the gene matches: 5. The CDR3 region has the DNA TGTGCCAGCAGCCAAGGACGACTAGCGGGGTTAGATACGCAGTATTTT. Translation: CASSQGRLAGLDTQYF.

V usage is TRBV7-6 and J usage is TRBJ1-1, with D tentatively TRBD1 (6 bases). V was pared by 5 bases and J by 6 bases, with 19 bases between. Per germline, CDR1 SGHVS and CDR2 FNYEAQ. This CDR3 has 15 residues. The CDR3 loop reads CASSPGGLKGPEAFF. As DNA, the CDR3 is TGTGCCAGCAGCCCTGGGGGCTTGAAGGGTCCTGAAGCTTTCTTT.

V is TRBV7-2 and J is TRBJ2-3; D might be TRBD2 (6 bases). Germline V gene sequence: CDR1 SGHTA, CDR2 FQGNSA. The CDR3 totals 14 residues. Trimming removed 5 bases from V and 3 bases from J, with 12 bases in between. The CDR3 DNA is TGTGCCAGCAGCCACGGACGGGGGACAGATACGCAGTATTTT. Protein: CASSHGRGTDTQYF.

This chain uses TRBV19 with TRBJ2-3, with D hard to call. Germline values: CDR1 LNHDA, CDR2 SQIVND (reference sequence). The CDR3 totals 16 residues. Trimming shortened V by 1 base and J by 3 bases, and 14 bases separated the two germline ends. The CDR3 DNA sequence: TGTGCCAGTAGTATAGTTGGAGCCGCGGCGACAGATACGCAGTATTTT. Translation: CASSIVGAAATDTQYF.

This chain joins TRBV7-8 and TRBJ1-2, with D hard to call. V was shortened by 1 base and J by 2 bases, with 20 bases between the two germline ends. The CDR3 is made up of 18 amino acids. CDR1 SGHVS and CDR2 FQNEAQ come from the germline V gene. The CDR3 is CASSLGPWSGAANYGYTF. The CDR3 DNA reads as TGTGCCAGCAGCTTAGGCCCTTGGAGTGGAGCAGCGAACTATGGCTACACCTTC.

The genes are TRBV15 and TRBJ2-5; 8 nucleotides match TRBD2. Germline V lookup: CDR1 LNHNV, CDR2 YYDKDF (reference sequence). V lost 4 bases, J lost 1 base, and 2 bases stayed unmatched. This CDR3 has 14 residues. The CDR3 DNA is TGTGCCACCAGCATTGGACTAGCCCAAGAGACCCAGTACTTC. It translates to CATSIGLAQETQYF.

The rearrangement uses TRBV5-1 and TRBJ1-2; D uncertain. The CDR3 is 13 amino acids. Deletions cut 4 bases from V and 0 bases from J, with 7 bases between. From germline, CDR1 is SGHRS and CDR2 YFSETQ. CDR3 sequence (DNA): TGCGCCAGCAGCCTAACATCTAACTATGGCTACACCTTC. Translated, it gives CASSLTSNYGYTF.

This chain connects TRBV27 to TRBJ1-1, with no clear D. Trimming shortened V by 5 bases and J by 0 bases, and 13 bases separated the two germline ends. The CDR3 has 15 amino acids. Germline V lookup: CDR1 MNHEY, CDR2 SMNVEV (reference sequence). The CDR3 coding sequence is TGTGCCAGCAGTCCGAACGATGGGCTGAACACTGAAGCTTTCTTT. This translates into CASSPNDGLNTEAFF.

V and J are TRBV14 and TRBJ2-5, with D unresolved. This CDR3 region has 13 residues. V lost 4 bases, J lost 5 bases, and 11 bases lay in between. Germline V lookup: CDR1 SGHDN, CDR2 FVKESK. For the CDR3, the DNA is TGTGCCAGCAGCCTTAGTATGTGGGAGACCCAGTACTTC. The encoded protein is CASSLSMWETQYF.

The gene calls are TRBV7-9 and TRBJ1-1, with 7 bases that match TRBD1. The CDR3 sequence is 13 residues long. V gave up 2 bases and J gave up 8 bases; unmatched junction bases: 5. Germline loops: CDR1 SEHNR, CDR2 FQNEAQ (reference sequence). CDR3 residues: CASSLLGGQEAFF. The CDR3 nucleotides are TGTGCCAGCAGCTTATTAGGGGGACAGGAAGCTTTCTTT.

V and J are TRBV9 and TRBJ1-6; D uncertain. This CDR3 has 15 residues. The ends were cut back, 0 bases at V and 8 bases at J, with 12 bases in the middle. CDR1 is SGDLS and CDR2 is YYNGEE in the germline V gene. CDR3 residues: CASSVDAAPHSPLHF. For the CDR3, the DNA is TGTGCCAGCAGCGTAGACGCAGCCCCCCATTCACCCCTCCACTTT.

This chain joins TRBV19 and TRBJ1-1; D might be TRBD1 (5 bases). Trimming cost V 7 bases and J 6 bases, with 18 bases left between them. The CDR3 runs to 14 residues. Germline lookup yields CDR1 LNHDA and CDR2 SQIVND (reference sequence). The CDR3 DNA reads TGTGCCAGTACCAACATCATGAGGGGCTCTGAAGCTTTCTTT. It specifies CASTNIMRGSEAFF.

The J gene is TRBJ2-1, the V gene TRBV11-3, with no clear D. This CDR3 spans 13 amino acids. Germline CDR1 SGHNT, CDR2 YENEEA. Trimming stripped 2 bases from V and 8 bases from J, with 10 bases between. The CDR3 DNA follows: TGTGCCAGCAGCTTAACACAAAGATATGAGCAGTTCTTC. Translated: CASSLTQRYEQFF.

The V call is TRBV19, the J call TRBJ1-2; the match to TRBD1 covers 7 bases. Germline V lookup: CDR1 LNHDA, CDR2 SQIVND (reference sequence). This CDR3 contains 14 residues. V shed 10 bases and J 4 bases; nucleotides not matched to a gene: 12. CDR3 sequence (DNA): TGTGCCATCGAGTCTGCGGACAGGCCCTATGGCTACACCTTC. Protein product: CAIESADRPYGYTF.

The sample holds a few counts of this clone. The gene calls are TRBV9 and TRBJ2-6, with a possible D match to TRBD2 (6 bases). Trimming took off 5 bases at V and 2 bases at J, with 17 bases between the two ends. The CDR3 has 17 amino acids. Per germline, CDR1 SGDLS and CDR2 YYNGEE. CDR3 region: CASRVKEGGTGANVLTF. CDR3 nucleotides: TGTGCCAGCAGGGTGAAGGAGGGTGGTACTGGGGCCAACGTCCTGACTTTC.

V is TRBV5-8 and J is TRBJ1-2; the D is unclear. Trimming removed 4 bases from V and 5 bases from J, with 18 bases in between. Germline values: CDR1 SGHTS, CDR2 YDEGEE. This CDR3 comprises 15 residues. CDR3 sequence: CASSRKWPFGYGYTF. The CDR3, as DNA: TGTGCCAGCAGCCGGAAATGGCCGTTTGGATATGGCTACACCTTC.

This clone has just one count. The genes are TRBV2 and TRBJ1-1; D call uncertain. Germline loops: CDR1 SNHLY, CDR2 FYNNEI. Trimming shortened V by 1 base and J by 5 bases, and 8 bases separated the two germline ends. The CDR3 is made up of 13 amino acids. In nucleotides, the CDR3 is TGTGCCAGCAGTGAAGGGATTACGACTGAAGCTTTCTTT. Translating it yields CASSEGITTEAFF.

The CDR3 DNA follows: TGCGCCAGCAGCTTGGGGGGGTATCAGCCCCAGCATTTT. Protein sequence: CASSLGGYQPQHF. The genes are TRBV5-1 and TRBJ1-5, with D tentatively TRBD1 (5 bases). In germline, CDR1 is SGHRS, CDR2 YFSETQ. The CDR3 extends over 13 amino acids. With 0 bases removed from V and 5 bases from J, the gap between germline ends came to 6 bases. Drawing the rest from reference TRBV5-1 and TRBJ1-5, the complete variable domain is KAGVTQTPRYLIKTRGQQVTLSCSPISGHRSVSWYQQTPGQGLQFLFEYFSETQRNKGNFPGRFSGRQFSNSRSEMNVSTLELGDSALYLCASSLGGYQPQHFGDGTRLSIL.

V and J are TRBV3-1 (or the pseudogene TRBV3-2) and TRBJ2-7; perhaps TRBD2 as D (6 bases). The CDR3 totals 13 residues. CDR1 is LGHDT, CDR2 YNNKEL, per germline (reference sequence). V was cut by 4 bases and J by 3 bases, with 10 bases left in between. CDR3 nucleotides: TGTGCCAGCAGCCGTCGGGGACTCTACGAGCAGTACTTC. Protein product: CASSRRGLYEQYF.

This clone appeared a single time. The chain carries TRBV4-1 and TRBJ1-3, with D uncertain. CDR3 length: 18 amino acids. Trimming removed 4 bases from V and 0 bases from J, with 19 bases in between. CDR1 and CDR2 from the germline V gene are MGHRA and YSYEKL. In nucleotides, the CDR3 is TGCGCCAGCAGCCCGTCCCCTAGGGCAGCCGTCTCTGGAAACACCATATATTTT. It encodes CASSPSPRAAVSGNTIYF.

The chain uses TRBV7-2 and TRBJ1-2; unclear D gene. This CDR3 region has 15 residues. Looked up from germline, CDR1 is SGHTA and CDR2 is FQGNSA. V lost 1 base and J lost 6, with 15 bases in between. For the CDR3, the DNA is TGTGCCAGCAGCTTAGTAGGGCGTCATACTGATGGCTACACCTTC. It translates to CASSLVGRHTDGYTF.

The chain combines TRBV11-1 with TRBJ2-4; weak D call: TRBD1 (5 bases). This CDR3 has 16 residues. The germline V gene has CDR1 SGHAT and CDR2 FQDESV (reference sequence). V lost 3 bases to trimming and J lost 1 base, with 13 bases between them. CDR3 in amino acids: CASSFQGKEAKNIQYF. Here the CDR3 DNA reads TGTGCCAGCAGCTTCCAGGGAAAAGAGGCCAAAAACATTCAGTACTTC.

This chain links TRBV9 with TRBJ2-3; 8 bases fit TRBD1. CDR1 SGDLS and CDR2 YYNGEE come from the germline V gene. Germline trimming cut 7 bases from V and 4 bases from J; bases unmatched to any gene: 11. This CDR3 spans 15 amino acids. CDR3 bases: TGTGCCAGCGCTGCAGGGGGCTATACAGCAGATACGCAGTATTTT. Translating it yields CASAAGGYTADTQYF.

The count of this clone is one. The chain's CDR3 is CASSLWRRSNYGYTF. The CDR3 DNA sequence: TGTGCCAGCAGCTTATGGCGAAGATCTAACTATGGCTACACCTTC. This sequence joins TRBV7-8 and TRBJ1-2, with no clear D. Germline V gives CDR1 SGHVS, CDR2 FQNEAQ. This CDR3 region has 15 residues. V was pared by 2 bases and J by 0 bases, with 10 bases between.

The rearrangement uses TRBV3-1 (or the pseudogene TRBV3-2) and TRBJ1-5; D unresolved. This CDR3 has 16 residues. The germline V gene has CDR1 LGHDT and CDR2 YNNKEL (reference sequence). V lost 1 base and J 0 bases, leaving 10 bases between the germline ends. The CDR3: CASSQGTSHSNQPQHF. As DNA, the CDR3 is TGTGCCAGCAGCCAAGGGACCTCGCATAGCAATCAGCCCCAGCATTTT.

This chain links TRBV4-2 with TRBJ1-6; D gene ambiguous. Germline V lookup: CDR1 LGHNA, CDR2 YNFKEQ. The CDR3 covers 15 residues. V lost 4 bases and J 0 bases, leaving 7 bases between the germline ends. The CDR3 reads CASSRVSSYNSPLHF. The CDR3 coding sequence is TGTGCCAGCAGCCGCGTAAGCTCCTATAATTCACCCCTCCACTTT.

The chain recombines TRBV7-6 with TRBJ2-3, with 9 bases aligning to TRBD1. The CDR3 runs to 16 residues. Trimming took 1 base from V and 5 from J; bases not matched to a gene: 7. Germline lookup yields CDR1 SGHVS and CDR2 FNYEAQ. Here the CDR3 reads CASSLGQGDEVDTQYF. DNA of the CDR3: TGTGCCAGCAGCTTAGGACAGGGGGATGAGGTAGATACGCAGTATTTT. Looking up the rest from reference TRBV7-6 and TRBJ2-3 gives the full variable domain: GAGVSQSPRYKVTKRGQDVALRCDPISGHVSLYWYRQALGQGPEFLTYFNYEAQQDKSGLPNDRFSAERPEGSISTLTIQRTEQRDSAMYRCASSLGQGDEVDTQYFGPGTRLTVL.

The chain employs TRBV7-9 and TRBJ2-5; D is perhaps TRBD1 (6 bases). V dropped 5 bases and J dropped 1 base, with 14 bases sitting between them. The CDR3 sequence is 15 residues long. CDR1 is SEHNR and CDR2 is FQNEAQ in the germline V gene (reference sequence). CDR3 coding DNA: TGTGCCAGCAGCGAGCAAGGACAGACCCAAGAGACCCAGTACTTC. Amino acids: CASSEQGQTQETQYF.

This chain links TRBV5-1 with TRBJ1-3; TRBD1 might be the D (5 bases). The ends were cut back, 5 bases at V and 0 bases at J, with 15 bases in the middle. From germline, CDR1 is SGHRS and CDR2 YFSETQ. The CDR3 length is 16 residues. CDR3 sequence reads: CASRRGGLDSGNTIYF. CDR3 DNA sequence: TGCGCCAGCAGGAGGGGTGGCCTCGACTCTGGAAACACCATATATTTT.

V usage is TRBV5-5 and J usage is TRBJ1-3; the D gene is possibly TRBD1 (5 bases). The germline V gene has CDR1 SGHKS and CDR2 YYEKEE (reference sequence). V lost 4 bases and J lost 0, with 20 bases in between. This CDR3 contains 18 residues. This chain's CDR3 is CASSTGRGRAGSGNTIYF. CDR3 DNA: TGTGCCAGCAGCACTGGCCGGGGGAGGGCAGGCTCTGGAAACACCATATATTTT.

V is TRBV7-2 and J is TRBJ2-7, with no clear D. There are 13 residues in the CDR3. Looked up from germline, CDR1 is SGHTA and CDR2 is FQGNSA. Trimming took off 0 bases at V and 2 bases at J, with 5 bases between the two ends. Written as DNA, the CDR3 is TGTGCCAGCAGCTTAGCTGGGACCTACGAGCAGTACTTC. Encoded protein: CASSLAGTYEQYF.